These T cell receptor beta chains were read from a single sample in a study of blood T cell repertoires in COVID-19. Profiling relied on immunoSEQ multiplex PCR, and the TCRdb table lists in-frame clones only, not all of them. The table shows 350,000 or so clones, with roughly 90% occurring only once. The sample was PBMCs or T cells enriched from blood (not recorded which). Receptor source: a woman aged 30 to 39 who had recovered from COVID-19. The CDR3 runs from the conserved cysteine through the conserved F or W. Fields, in order: V gene, clone size, J gene, D gene, CDR3 protein, CDR3 DNA. D genes are given only for firm matches. Rows may omit the clone size; those that give it use once, few, many or a size class.

>TRBV9|once|TRBJ1-4|-
CASSVGGVGDEKLFF
TGTGCCAGCAGCGTAGGGGGGGTAGGAGATGAAAAACTGTTTTTT
>TRBV6-5|-|TRBJ2-7|-
CASTPALGSYEQYF
TGTGCCAGCACCCCCGCCCTAGGTAGCTACGAGCAGTACTTC
>TRBV21-1|-|TRBJ2-2|-
CASSCDKNTGELFF
TGTGCCAGCAGCTGTGACAAGAACACCGGGGAGCTGTTTTTT
>TRBV10-1|-|TRBJ1-2|TRBD1
CASSREDRTNYGYTF
TGCGCCAGCAGCCGAGAGGACAGGACTAACTATGGCTACACCTTC
>TRBV28|-|TRBJ2-2|-
CASSPPGGAKSGELFF
TGTGCCAGCAGTCCCCCGGGGGGCGCAAAGTCCGGGGAGCTGTTTTTT
>TRBV15|-|TRBJ1-1|TRBD1
CATSRQGENTEAFF
TGTGCCACCAGCCGACAGGGTGAGAACACTGAAGCTTTCTTT
>TRBV5-1|-|TRBJ1-6|-
CASSLELIKNSPLHF
TGCGCCAGCAGCTTGGAGCTGATTAAAAATTCACCCCTCCACTTT
>TRBV6-5|-|TRBJ1-2|TRBD1
CASSYTRQGAIGYTF
TGTGCCAGCAGCTACACGCGACAGGGGGCCATTGGCTACACCTTC
>TRBV12-3/TRBV12-4|-|TRBJ2-1|TRBD2
CASSPGLSNEQFF
TGTGCCAGCAGTCCGGGACTATCCAATGAGCAGTTCTTC
>TRBV9|-|TRBJ2-1|-
CASSVDAGLYNEQFF
TGTGCCAGCAGCGTAGATGCGGGGCTATACAATGAGCAGTTCTTC
>TRBV28|few|TRBJ1-5|TRBD1
CASKRGPINQPQHF
TGTGCCAGTAAGAGGGGGCCAATTAATCAGCCCCAGCATTTT
>TRBV6-2/TRBV6-3|-|TRBJ1-2|-
CASSYGGRRSGYTF
TGTGCCAGCAGTTACGGCGGGAGAAGAAGTGGCTACACCTTC
>TRBV28|-|TRBJ1-6|TRBD1
CASMDRVSYNSPLHF
TGTGCCAGCATGGACAGGGTATCCTATAATTCACCCCTCCACTTT
>TRBV19|-|TRBJ1-2|-
CASSILSGGYTF
TGTGCCAGTAGTATACTGTCGGGTGGCTACACCTTC
>TRBV30|-|TRBJ1-5|-
CAWSVKGGSNQPQHF
TGTGCCTGGAGTGTAAAGGGAGGTAGCAATCAGCCCCAGCATTTT
>TRBV30|-|TRBJ1-2|-
CAWSGGSFNYGYTF
TGTGCCTGGAGTGGGGGCAGCTTCAACTATGGCTACACCTTC
>TRBV27|-|TRBJ1-2|TRBD1
CASSLNRQGTNGYTF
TGTGCCAGCAGTTTAAATCGACAGGGGACTAATGGCTACACCTTC
>TRBV9|-|TRBJ2-5|TRBD1
CASSVEDRAQETQYF
TGTGCCAGCAGCGTAGAAGACAGGGCTCAAGAGACCCAGTACTTC
>TRBV19|-|TRBJ1-5|-
CASSIVGGHQPQHF
TGTGCCAGTAGTATAGTCGGGGGGCATCAGCCCCAGCATTTT
>TRBV11-3|once|TRBJ2-1|TRBD1
CASSSPGQGGHNEQFF
TGTGCCAGCAGCTCTCCCGGACAGGGCGGCCACAATGAGCAGTTCTTC
>TRBV28|-|TRBJ1-3|-
CASSYFSGLPGNTIYF
TGTGCCAGCAGTTATTTCTCAGGGTTACCTGGAAACACCATATATTTT
>TRBV28|-|TRBJ2-7|TRBD1
CASRTAAPRGEQYF
TGTGCCAGCAGGACCGCCGCACCCAGGGGGGAGCAGTACTTC
>TRBV10-3|-|TRBJ1-1|-
CAISGDTGNTEAFF
TGTGCCATCAGTGGAGACACCGGGAACACTGAAGCTTTCTTT
>TRBV5-1|-|TRBJ1-3|-
CASSLEGGSGNTIYF
TGCGCCAGCAGCTTGGAAGGGGGCTCTGGAAACACCATATATTTT
>TRBV19|-|TRBJ2-5|TRBD2
CASRSFLAGGAQYF
TGTGCCAGTAGATCCTTCCTAGCGGGGGGAGCCCAGTACTTC
>TRBV7-8|-|TRBJ2-7|TRBD2
CASSYGGEEQYF
TGTGCCAGCAGCTACGGGGGGGAAGAGCAGTACTTC
>TRBV3-1/TRBV3-2|-|TRBJ2-1|TRBD2
CASSLASGGEQFF
TGTGCCAGCAGCCTGGCTAGCGGGGGGGAGCAGTTCTTC
>TRBV7-9|-|TRBJ2-1|TRBD1
CASSWGQGTPYNEQFF
TGTGCCAGCAGCTGGGGACAGGGGACCCCCTACAATGAGCAGTTCTTC
>TRBV12-3/TRBV12-4|-|TRBJ2-2|-
CASTYTGELFF
TGTGCCAGCACGTACACCGGGGAGCTGTTTTTT
>TRBV10-3|-|TRBJ2-2|TRBD1
CAISAGQGNTGELFF
TGTGCCATCAGCGCGGGACAGGGAAACACCGGGGAGCTGTTTTTT
>TRBV5-6|-|TRBJ2-5|TRBD1
CASSLDLTGDPETQYF
TGTGCCAGCAGCTTAGACCTGACAGGGGATCCAGAGACCCAGTACTTC
>TRBV23-1|-|TRBJ1-6|TRBD1
CASSQGTGGPFNSPLHF
TGCGCCAGCAGTCAAGGGACAGGGGGCCCCTTTAATTCACCCCTCCACTTT
>TRBV25-1|once|TRBJ1-2|TRBD1
CASSEYGTEYGYTF
TGTGCCAGCAGTGAATACGGGACAGAATATGGCTACACCTTC
>TRBV20-1|-|TRBJ1-1|-
CSASGQPNTEAFF
TGCAGTGCTAGTGGACAGCCCAACACTGAAGCTTTCTTT
>TRBV24-1|-|TRBJ2-2|-
CATSAYRVDTGELFF
TGTGCCACCAGTGCCTACAGGGTGGACACCGGGGAGCTGTTTTTT
>TRBV28|few|TRBJ1-1|-
CASSFPTDTEAFF
TGTGCCAGCAGTTTCCCTACAGACACTGAAGCTTTCTTT
>TRBV10-3|-|TRBJ2-7|TRBD1
CASRPGGLSGQGEYEQYF
TGTGCCAGCCGTCCAGGGGGCCTCTCGGGACAGGGGGAATACGAGCAGTACTTC